Sequencing of this T cell receptor (beta chain) was carried out in a study of blood T cells in healthy people across ages. This CDR3 spans 17 amino acids. Germline CDR1 and CDR2: SGHAT and FQNNGV. Trimming took off 1 base at V and 4 bases at J, with 19 bases between the two ends. A remark on this clonotype: A single base separates this from a much larger clone, so it may be a read error.

PBMCs were isolated at a quantity of at least 6 million per sample. Alongside a J-beta primer mix, a sample-barcoded 5' primer served in a second PCR lasting about 7 to 11 cycles. TCRdb fed the 5' RACE reads into MiXCR, producing one record per CDR3 protein. In the table there are around 870,000 distinct CDR3 sequences, more than 25% of which are singletons. What was sequenced was blood. The chain couples TRBV11-2 to TRBJ2-5; D possibly uses TRBD1 or TRBD2 (6 bases each). The receptor was isolated from a woman older than 75 in good health. CDR3 residues: CASSLALSTSRGETQYF. In nucleotides, the CDR3 is TGTGCCAGCAGCTTAGCTCTCTCAACTAGCAGGGGAGAGACCCAGTACTTC.